This T cell receptor (beta chain) comes out of a study of blood T cell repertoires in COVID-19. The overall study: Whether acute or convalescent, the COVID-19 samples came from the United States, Italy and Spain. In each case, the material was cDNA or gDNA derived from T cells, B-cell-depleted T cells, or PBMCs.

How the authors handled the data: Estimated nucleated cell counts came from reference gene primer amplification. This table comes from immunoSEQ multiplex PCR, and its TCRdb copy is limited to in-frame clones, with some not included. Clone size and V and J calls were adopted from that table, with D and trimming inferred from the DNA. The sample carries around 300,000 clones, around 86% recorded once. The count of this clone is one. The clonotype was recovered from a man in his fifties with acute or convalescent COVID-19. Sequencing was performed on peripheral blood.

This chain's CDR3 is CASSYGDREVTGELFF. As DNA, the CDR3 is TGTGCCAGCAGTTATGGGGACAGGGAAGTCACCGGGGAGCTGTTTTTT. V usage is TRBV6-5 and J usage is TRBJ2-2; 9 bases are a match to TRBD1. The J segment lost 4 bases and the V segment lost 3 bases, leaving 6 bases of the junction unmatched. CDR3 size: 16 residues. The germline gives CDR1 MNHEY, CDR2 SVGAGI.